One and the same sample provided the 17 T cell receptor beta chains below, sequenced in a study of PD-1 blockade in classical Hodgkin lymphoma. The assay was immunoSEQ multiplex PCR, and TCRdb's table has in-frame clones only and misses some. This sample has under 65,000 clones, with approximately 90% found just once. No patient escaped relapse after autologous stem cell transplantation, and brentuximab vedotin exposure varied. Sequencing was performed on peripheral blood mononuclear cells (PBMCs), taken at baseline. These receptors originate from a human donor with classical Hodgkin lymphoma.

The chain recombines TRBV5-5 with TRBJ2-1; D uncertain. Trimming pared 2 bases from V and 0 bases from J, leaving 12 bases between. This CDR3 is built from 16 residues. CDR1 is SGHKS, CDR2 YYEKEE, per germline (reference sequence). The CDR3 coding sequence is TGTGCCAGCAGCTTACAGATCATTAGCTCCTACAATGAGCAGTTCTTC. Residues: CASSLQIISSYNEQFF.

The chain couples TRBV19 to TRBJ2-3, with D perhaps TRBD2 (6 bases). CDR3 length equals 14 residues. The V gene's germline CDR1 is LNHDA and CDR2 SQIVND (reference sequence). V lost 3 bases and J 4 bases, leaving 11 bases between the germline ends. The CDR3 DNA follows: TGTGCCAGTAGTATTCAACGGGGGTCAGATACGCAGTATTTT. Protein sequence: CASSIQRGSDTQYF.

Points on this clone: This could be a read error, since a much larger clone is one nucleotide away. The V call is TRBV18, the J call TRBJ2-1; D unclear. This CDR3 comprises 15 residues. Germline CDR1 is KGHSH and CDR2 is LQKENI. The CDR3 region is CVSSPPKGPYNEQFF. CDR3 in DNA: TGTGTCAGCTCACCACCGAAAGGGCCCTACAATGAGCAGTTCTTC.

In this sample, this clone turned up a few times. The chain couples TRBV7-9 to TRBJ1-6; D gene unclear. CDR1 and CDR2 from the germline V gene are SEHNR and FQNEAQ (reference sequence). The germline V and J ends were trimmed by 0 bases and 8 bases, with 5 bases remaining between them. The CDR3 has 13 amino acids. The CDR3 here is CASSLALDSPLHF. CDR3 sequence (DNA): TGTGCCAGCAGCTTAGCGCTCGATTCACCCCTCCACTTT. The variable domain in full, with the rest retrieved from reference TRBV7-9 and TRBJ1-6, is DTGVSQNPRHKITKRGQNVTFRCDPISEHNRLYWYRQTLGQGPEFLTYFQNEAQLEKSRLLSDRFSAERPKGSFSTLEIQRTEQGDSAMYLCASSLALDSPLHFGNGTRLTVT.

The chain links TRBV10-2 to TRBJ2-3, with TRBD2 identical over 9 bases. V lost 9 bases, J lost 1 base, and 2 bases stayed unmatched. Germline V gene sequence: CDR1 WSHSY, CDR2 SAAADI. CDR3 length: 13 amino acids. Here the CDR3 reads CASVAGGTDTQYF. The CDR3 DNA sequence: TGCGCCAGTGTAGCGGGAGGCACAGATACGCAGTATTTT.

This clone was recorded a few times. The CDR3 reads CASSDKTSRNTEAFF. Here the CDR3 DNA reads TGTGCCAGCAGTGATAAAACATCTCGGAACACTGAAGCTTTCTTT. This rearrangement joins TRBV2 to TRBJ1-1; no clear D. CDR1 is SNHLY, CDR2 FYNNEI, per germline. V lost 3 bases, J lost 1 base, and 12 bases lay in between. The CDR3 contains 15 residues.

The chain employs TRBV19 and TRBJ2-7; D is perhaps TRBD1 (5 bases). Between the trimmed V and J ends, which lost 2 bases and 3 bases, there was a span of 8 bases. CDR3 length: 13 residues. CDR1 and CDR2 (germline): LNHDA, SQIVND (reference sequence). The CDR3 region is CASSIRQIYEQYF. CDR3 nucleotide sequence: TGTGCCAGTAGTATACGACAGATCTACGAGCAGTACTTC. The full variable domain, with the rest looked up from reference TRBV19 and TRBJ2-7, is DGGITQSPKYLFRKEGQNVTLSCEQNLNHDAMYWYRQDPGQGLRLIYYSQIVNDFQKGDIAEGYSVSREKKESFPLTVTSAQKNPTAFYLCASSIRQIYEQYFGPGTRLTVT.

The rearrangement links TRBV7-9 to TRBJ2-2, with TRBD1 as a possible D gene (6 bases). From germline, CDR1 is SEHNR and CDR2 FQNEAQ (reference sequence). V lost 2 bases and J 3 bases, leaving 16 bases between the germline ends. The CDR3 consists of 17 residues. In nucleotides, the CDR3 is TGTGCCAGCAGCTTAATGCCCGGGACATTGGACACCGGGGAGCTGTTTTTT. Its protein is CASSLMPGTLDTGELFF.

In its sample, this clone was seen a few times. The CDR3 sequence: CASGLSGVTAGELFF. For the CDR3, the DNA is TGTGCTAGTGGTTTAAGCGGAGTTACGGCCGGGGAGCTGTTTTTT. The chain uses TRBV12-5 and TRBJ2-2; D may be TRBD2 (5 bases). CDR1 and CDR2 from the germline V gene are LGHNT and FRNRAP. Trimming cost V 3 bases and J 6 bases, with 14 bases left between them. This CDR3 spans 15 amino acids.

By share, this clone counts as medium-sized. The rearrangement joins TRBV13 to TRBJ2-1; 10 bases agree with TRBD2. This CDR3 contains 16 residues. Germline V lookup: CDR1 PRHDT, CDR2 FYEKMQ (reference sequence). Trimming at V came to 1 base and at J to 5 bases, leaving 5 bases not matched to a gene. The CDR3, as DNA: TGTGCCAGCAGCTTAGTAGCGGGGGGAAGGAACAATGAGCAGTTCTTC. This encodes CASSLVAGGRNNEQFF.

The rearrangement links TRBV6-5 to TRBJ2-4; D gene uncertain. Trimming took 0 bases from V and 5 from J, leaving 11 bases between them. Germline V gives CDR1 MNHEY, CDR2 SVGAGI. CDR3 size: 15 residues. The CDR3 spells CASSYSEADQNIQYF. The CDR3 DNA follows: TGTGCCAGCAGTTACTCAGAGGCAGACCAAAACATTCAGTACTTC.

V is TRBV9 and J is TRBJ2-3; D unresolved. Germline V CDR1 and CDR2: SGDLS, YYNGEE. V lost 4 bases, J lost 6 bases, and 15 bases lay in between. The CDR3 is 14 residues long. DNA of the CDR3: TGTGCCAGCAGCCCTTCCCTTAGGCGGGATACGCAGTATTTT. It encodes CASSPSLRRDTQYF.

This clone has just a few counts. The rearrangement joins TRBV9 to TRBJ1-1, with D maybe TRBD1 (5 bases). Germline values: CDR1 SGDLS, CDR2 YYNGEE. This CDR3 region has 14 residues. The V and J ends lost 0 bases and 1 base respectively, with 7 bases between them. The CDR3 region is CASSVVGGNTEAFF. In DNA, the CDR3 is TGTGCCAGCAGCGTAGTGGGGGGGAACACTGAAGCTTTCTTT.

The chain links TRBV5-1 to TRBJ1-1; D perhaps matches TRBD1 (6 bases). Germline CDR1 is SGHRS and CDR2 is YFSETQ. This CDR3 has 14 residues. Deletions cut 0 bases from V and 0 bases from J, with 6 bases between. The CDR3 sequence is CASSLGDMNTEAFF. In DNA form, the CDR3 reads TGCGCCAGCAGCTTGGGGGACATGAACACTGAAGCTTTCTTT. The entire variable domain, with the rest obtained from reference TRBV5-1 and TRBJ1-1, is as follows: KAGVTQTPRYLIKTRGQQVTLSCSPISGHRSVSWYQQTPGQGLQFLFEYFSETQRNKGNFPGRFSGRQFSNSRSEMNVSTLELGDSALYLCASSLGDMNTEAFFGQGTRLTVV.

This chain joins TRBV7-2 and TRBJ2-3; TRBD2 might be the D (7 bases). The CDR3 consists of 16 residues. V lost 0 bases, J lost 3 bases, and 13 bases lay in between. CDR1 SGHTA and CDR2 FQGNSA come from the germline V gene. The CDR3 coding sequence is TGTGCCAGCAGCTTAGCAGGGGGGGGAAGTACAGATACGCAGTATTTT. This codes for CASSLAGGGSTDTQYF.

The V call is TRBV7-8, the J call TRBJ1-2; TRBD1 is a possible D gene (5 bases). This CDR3 is 18 amino acids long. V lost 2 bases, J lost 0 bases, and 19 bases lay in between. Germline assignment: CDR1 SGHVS and CDR2 FQNEAQ. The chain's CDR3 is CASSLKPVWDGANYGYTF. In DNA, the CDR3 is TGTGCCAGCAGCTTAAAGCCGGTCTGGGACGGTGCTAACTATGGCTACACCTTC.

This chain joins TRBV19 and TRBJ2-7, with 8 bases lining up with TRBD2. The length of the CDR3 is 13 residues. Looked up from germline, CDR1 is LNHDA and CDR2 is SQIVND (reference sequence). The V segment lost 3 bases and the J segment 6 bases; nucleotides outside the gene matches: 4. The CDR3 DNA follows: TGTGCCAGTAGTATCAGCGGGAGTACCGAGCAGTACTTC. This translates into CASSISGSTEQYF.